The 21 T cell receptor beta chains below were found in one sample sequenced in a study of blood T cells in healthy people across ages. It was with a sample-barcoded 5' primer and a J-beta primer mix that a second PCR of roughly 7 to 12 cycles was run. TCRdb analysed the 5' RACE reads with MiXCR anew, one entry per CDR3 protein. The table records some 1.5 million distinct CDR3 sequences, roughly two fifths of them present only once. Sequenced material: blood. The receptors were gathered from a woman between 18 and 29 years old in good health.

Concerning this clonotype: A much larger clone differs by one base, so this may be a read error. In DNA, the CDR3 is TGCGGCGTTCTGGTAGACTACGAGCAGTACTTC. Protein: CGVLVDYEQYF. The chain joins TRBV29-1 to TRBJ2-4; D ambiguous. The end of the DNA fits TRBJ2-7 better, so the J call may be wrong. Germline CDR1 reads SQVTM; CDR2 reads ANQGSEA. The CDR3 totals 11 residues.

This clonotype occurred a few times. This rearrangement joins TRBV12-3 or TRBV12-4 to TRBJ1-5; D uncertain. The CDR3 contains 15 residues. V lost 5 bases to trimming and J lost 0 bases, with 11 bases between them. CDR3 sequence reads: CASSVSGFSNQPQHF. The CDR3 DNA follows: TGTGCCAGCAGTGTCAGCGGATTTAGCAATCAGCCCCAGCATTTT.

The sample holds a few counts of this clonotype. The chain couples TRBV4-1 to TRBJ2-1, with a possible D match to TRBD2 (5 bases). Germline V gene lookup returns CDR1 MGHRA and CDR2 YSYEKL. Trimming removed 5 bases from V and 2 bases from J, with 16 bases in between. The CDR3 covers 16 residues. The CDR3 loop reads CASSYDPQRAYNEQFF. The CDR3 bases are TGCGCCAGCAGCTATGACCCCCAGAGGGCCTACAATGAGCAGTTCTTC.

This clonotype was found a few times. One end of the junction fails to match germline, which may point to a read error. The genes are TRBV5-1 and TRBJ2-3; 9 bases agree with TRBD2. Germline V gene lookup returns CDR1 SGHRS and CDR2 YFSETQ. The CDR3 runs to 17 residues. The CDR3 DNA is TGCGACAGCAGCTTGGTACCGCGGGAGGGCACCACAGATACGCAGTATTTT. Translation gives CDSSLVPREGTTDTQYF.

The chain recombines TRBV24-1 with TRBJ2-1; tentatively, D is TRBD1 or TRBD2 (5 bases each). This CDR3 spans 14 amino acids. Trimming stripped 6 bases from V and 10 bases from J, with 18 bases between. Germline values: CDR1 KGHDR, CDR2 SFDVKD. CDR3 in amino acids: CATSSVDSGTEQFF. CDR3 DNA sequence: TGTGCCACCAGTAGTGTGGACTCAGGGACCGAGCAGTTCTTC.

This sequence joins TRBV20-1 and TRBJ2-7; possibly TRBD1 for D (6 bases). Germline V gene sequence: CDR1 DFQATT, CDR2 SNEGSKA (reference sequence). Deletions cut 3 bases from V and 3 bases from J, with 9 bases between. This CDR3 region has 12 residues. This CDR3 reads CSARQGNYEQYF. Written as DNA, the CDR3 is TGCAGTGCTAGGCAGGGGAACTACGAGCAGTACTTC.

The CDR3 sequence is CASRVDRGSETQYF. The CDR3 DNA reads as TGTGCCAGCAGAGTGGACAGGGGATCGGAGACCCAGTACTTC. J is TRBJ2-5 and V is TRBV7-8, with 9 bases fitting TRBD1. The germline CDR1 and CDR2 sequences are SGHVS and FQNEAQ. The CDR3 consists of 14 residues. The J segment lost 5 bases and the V segment lost 6 bases, leaving 7 bases of the junction unmatched.

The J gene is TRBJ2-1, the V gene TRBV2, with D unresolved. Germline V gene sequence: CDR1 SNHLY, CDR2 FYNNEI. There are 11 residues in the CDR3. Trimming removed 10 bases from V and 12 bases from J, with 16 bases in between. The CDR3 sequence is CATRYLDGQFF. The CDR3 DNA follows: TGTGCCACCCGGTACTTAGATGGGCAGTTCTTC.

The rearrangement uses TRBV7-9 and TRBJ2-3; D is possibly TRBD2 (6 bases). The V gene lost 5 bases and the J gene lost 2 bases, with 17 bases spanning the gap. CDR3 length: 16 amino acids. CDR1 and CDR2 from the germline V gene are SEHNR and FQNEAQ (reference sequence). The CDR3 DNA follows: TGTGCCAGCAGCCAGACGGTAACTAGCTCCACAGATACGCAGTATTTT. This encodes CASSQTVTSSTDTQYF.

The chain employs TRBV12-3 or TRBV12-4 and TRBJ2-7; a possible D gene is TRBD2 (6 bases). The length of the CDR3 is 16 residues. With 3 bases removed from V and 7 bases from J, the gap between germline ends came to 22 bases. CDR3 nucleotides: TGTGCCAGCAGTTTTGGAGGGGCTTACTCCTACAATGAGCAGTACTTC. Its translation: CASSFGGAYSYNEQYF.

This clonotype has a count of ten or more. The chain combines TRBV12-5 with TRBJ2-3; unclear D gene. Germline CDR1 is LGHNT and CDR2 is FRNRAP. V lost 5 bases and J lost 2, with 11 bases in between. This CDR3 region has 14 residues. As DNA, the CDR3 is TGTGCTAGTGGTAACTCCGGGCCCACAGATACGCAGTATTTT. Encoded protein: CASGNSGPTDTQYF.

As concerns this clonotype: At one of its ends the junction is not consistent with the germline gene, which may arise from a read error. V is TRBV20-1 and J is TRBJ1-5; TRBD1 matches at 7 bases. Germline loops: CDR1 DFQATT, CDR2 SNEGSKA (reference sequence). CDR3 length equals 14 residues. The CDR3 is CSVRQGRNNQPQHF. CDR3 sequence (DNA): TGCAGTGTTAGACAGGGACGAAACAATCAGCCCCAGCATTTT.

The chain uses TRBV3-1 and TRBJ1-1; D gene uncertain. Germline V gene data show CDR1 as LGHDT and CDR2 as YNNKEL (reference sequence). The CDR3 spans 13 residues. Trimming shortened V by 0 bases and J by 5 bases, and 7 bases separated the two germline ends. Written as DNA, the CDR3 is TGTGCCAGCAGCCAAGACAGTTGGACTGAAGCTTTCTTT. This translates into CASSQDSWTEAFF.

The DNA of the CDR3 is TGTGCCAGCAGGCCGGCGGGACTAAGAACCGGGGAGCTGTTTTTT. It yields the protein CASRPAGLRTGELFF. The chain links TRBV27 to TRBJ2-2; 7 nucleotides agree with TRBD2. The germline gives CDR1 MNHEY, CDR2 SMNVEV (reference sequence). Trimming at V came to 6 bases and at J to 5 bases, leaving 9 bases not matched to a gene. The length of the CDR3 is 15 residues.

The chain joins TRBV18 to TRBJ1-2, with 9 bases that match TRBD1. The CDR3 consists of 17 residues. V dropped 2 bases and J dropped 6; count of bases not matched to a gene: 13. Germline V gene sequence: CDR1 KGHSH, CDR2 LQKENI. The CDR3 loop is CASSPGTGTGLNDGYTF. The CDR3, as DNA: TGTGCCAGCTCACCAGGGACCGGGACAGGGCTAAACGATGGCTACACCTTC.

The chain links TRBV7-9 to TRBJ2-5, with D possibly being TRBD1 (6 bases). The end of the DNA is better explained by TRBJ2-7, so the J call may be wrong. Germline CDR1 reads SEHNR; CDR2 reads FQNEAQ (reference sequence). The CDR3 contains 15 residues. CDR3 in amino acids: CASSLRDKNTYEQYF. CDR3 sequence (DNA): TGTGCCAGCAGCTTAAGGGACAAGAACACCTACGAGCAGTACTTC.

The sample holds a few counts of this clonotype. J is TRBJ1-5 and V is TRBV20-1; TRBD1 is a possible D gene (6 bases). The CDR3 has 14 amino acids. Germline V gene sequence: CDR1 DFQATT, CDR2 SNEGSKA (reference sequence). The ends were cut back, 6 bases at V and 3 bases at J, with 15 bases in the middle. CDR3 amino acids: CSAATGYANQPQHF. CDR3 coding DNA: TGCAGTGCCGCCACAGGGTATGCCAATCAGCCCCAGCATTTT.

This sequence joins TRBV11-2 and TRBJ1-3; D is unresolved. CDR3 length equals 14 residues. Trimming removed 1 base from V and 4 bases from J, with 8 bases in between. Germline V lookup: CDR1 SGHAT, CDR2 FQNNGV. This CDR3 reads CASSLGMAGNTIYF. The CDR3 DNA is TGTGCCAGCAGCTTAGGGATGGCGGGAAACACCATATATTTT.

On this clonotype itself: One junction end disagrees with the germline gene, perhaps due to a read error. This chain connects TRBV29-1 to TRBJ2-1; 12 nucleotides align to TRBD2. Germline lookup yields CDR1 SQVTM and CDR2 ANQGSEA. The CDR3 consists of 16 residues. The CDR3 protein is CSVRTSGASRDNGQFF. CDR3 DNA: TGCAGCGTTAGGACTAGCGGGGCGTCTAGGGACAATGGGCAGTTCTTC.

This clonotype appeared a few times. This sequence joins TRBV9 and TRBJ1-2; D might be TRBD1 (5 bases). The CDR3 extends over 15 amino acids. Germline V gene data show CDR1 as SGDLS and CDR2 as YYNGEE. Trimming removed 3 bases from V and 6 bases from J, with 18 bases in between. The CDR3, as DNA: TGTGCCAGCAGCGGGGGCGCCGCGACCATGAATGGCTACACCTTC. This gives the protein CASSGGAATMNGYTF. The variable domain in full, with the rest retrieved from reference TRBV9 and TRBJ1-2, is DSGVTQTPKHLITATGQRVTLRCSPRSGDLSVYWYQQSLDQGLQFLIQYYNGEERAKGNILERFSAQQFPDLHSELNLSSLELGDSALYFCASSGGAATMNGYTFGSGTRLTVV.

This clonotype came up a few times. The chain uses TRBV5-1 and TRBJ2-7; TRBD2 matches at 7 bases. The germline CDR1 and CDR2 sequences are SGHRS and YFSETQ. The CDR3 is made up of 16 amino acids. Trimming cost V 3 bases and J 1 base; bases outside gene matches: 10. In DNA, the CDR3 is TGCGCCAGCAGCTGGGGCCCGCGGGGGAATTCCTACGAGCAGTACTTC. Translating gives CASSWGPRGNSYEQYF.